Listed here is a single T cell receptor beta chain. Its antigen is unknown. Each of the donors was a healthy bone marrow donor. CDR3 length: 13 residues. Germline assignment: CDR1 GTSNPN and CDR2 SVGIG (reference sequence). V trimming: 3 bases; J trimming: 7 bases; junction bases outside the gene matches: 9. PCR primers comprised 60 Vbeta and 13 Jbeta primers. Profiling relied on immunoSEQ multiplex PCR, and the TCRdb table lists in-frame clones only, not all of them. The repertoire includes under 200,000 clones, 65% to 90% of them detected once, and 2.3% sits in the top ten. This sample is drawn from a study of cytomegalovirus exposure and HLA in healthy donors. Study-wide points: Sequencing likely produced, as an artifact, a cluster of highly shared sequence variants.

The rearrangement joins TRBV30 to TRBJ2-7; 7 nucleotides agree with TRBD1. The sample comprised PBMCs. The TCR sequence derives from a woman aged 50 to 60 in good health and CMV-seronegative. DNA of the CDR3: TGTGCCTGGAGATCGGGGACAGCTTTTGAGCAGTACTTC. Translating gives CAWRSGTAFEQYF.